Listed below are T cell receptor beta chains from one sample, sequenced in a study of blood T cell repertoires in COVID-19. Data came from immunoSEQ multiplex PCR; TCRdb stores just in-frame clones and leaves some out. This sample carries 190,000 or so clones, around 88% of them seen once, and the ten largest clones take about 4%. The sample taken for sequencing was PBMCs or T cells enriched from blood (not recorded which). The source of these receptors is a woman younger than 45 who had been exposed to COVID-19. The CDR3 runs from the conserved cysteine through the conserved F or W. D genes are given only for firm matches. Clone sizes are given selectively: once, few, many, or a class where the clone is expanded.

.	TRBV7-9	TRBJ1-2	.	TGTGCCAGCAGCCCCGGGACACCAAACTATGGCTACACCTTC	CASSPGTPNYGYTF
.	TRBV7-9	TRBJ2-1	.	TGTGCCAGCAGCTTAATGGGACTCGGGGCCAACGAGCAGTTCTTC	CASSLMGLGANEQFF
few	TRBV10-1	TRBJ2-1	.	TGCGCCAGCAGTGAGACTCTAGTCCCTGGGTTCTTC	CASSETLVPGFF
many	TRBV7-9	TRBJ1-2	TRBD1	TGTGCCAGCAGCCAACAGGCCGGGACAGGAGACTATGGCTACACCTTC	CASSQQAGTGDYGYTF
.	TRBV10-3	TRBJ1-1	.	TGTGCCATCAGTTCGGTCGGGGACACTGAAGCTTTCTTT	CAISSVGDTEAFF
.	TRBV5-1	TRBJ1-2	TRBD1	TGCGCCAGCAGCTTAGACAGGGGCGTTCGTGGCTACACCTTC	CASSLDRGVRGYTF
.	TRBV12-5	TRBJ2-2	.	TGTGCTAGTGGTTTGGTCACTTGGGGGTGGACAGACAAGAACACCGGGGAGCTGTTTTTT	CASGLVTWGWTDKNTGELFF
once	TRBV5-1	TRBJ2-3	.	TGCGCCAGCAGCTTGGTGGGGAGAGTTACAGATACGCAGTATTTT	CASSLVGRVTDTQYF
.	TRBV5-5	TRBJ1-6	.	TGTGCCAGCAGCTTGGTTGGCGGACAAACTCCTTCACCCCTCCACTTT	CASSLVGGQTPSPLHF
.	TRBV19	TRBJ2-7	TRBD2	TGTGCCAGTAGTATTCGGGGGGGACTCCCGCCGAACTACGAGCAGTACTTC	CASSIRGGLPPNYEQYF
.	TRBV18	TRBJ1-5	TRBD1	TGTGCCAGCTCTAAAGGAGGGGGCAGTCAGCCCCAGCATTTT	CASSKGGGSQPQHF
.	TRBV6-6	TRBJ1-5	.	TGTGCCAGCAGTCCACGGGCACAGCCGGAGGTCAGCAATCAGCCCCAGCATTTT	CASSPRAQPEVSNQPQHF
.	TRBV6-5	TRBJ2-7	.	TGTGCCAGCAGTTACTCTGCGGGGTGGGAGCAGTACTTC	CASSYSAGWEQYF
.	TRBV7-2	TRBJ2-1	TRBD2	TGTGCCAGCAGCTTAGTAAGCGGGGGGTCGGGCTCCTACAATGAGCAGTTCTTC	CASSLVSGGSGSYNEQFF
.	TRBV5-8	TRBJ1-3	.	TGTGCCAGCAGCTCACCCCACTACTCTGGAAACACCATATATTTT	CASSSPHYSGNTIYF
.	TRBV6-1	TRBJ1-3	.	TGTGCCAGCAGTGAAGCGAGGCACCCTGAGTCTGGAAACACCATATATTTT	CASSEARHPESGNTIYF
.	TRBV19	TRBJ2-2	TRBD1	TGTGCCAGTAGCACCTGGACAGGGGGCAACACCGGGGAGCTGTTTTTT	CASSTWTGGNTGELFF
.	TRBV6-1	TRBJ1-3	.	TGTGCCAGCAGTGAAGCGGCCAGAAACACCATATATTTT	CASSEAARNTIYF
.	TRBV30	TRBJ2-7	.	TGTGCCTGGAGCCGGGGGACGGCGTACGAGCAGTACTTC	CAWSRGTAYEQYF
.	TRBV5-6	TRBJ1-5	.	TGTGCCAGCAGCTTGGGGGCAGAAAATCAGCCCCAGCATTTT	CASSLGAENQPQHF
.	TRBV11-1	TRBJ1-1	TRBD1	TGTGCCAGCAGCCAGGGGGTAGACACAATGGACACTGAAGCTTTCTTT	CASSQGVDTMDTEAFF
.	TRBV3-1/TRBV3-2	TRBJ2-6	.	TGTGCCAGCAGCCAAGGTCGAGGGGGGGCCAACGTCCTGACTTTC	CASSQGRGGANVLTF
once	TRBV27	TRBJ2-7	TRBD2	TGTGCCAGCAGTTTACGAAGCGGGGGTATTCGTAGCGAGCAGTACTTC	CASSLRSGGIRSEQYF
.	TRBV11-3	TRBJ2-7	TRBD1	TGTGCCAGCAGCTTTAGGTCAGGGGGCGGTTACGAGCAGTACTTC	CASSFRSGGGYEQYF